Each of the 25 T cell receptor beta chains below was sequenced from the same sample in a study of T-cell reconstitution after alpha-beta-depleted transplantation in children. This sample's TCRbeta library carried unique molecular identifier barcodes. TCRdb re-called the PCR reads through MiXCR, storing one row per CDR3 protein. The profile shows about 490,000 distinct CDR3 sequences, about 10% of them singletons. Source: PBMCs, taken before TCRalphabeta/CD19-depleted stem cell transplant. The receptor set was obtained from a child aged 2 to 15 with inherited bone marrow failure, due to receive a stem cell transplant.

This rearrangement joins TRBV7-9 to TRBJ2-7, with D possibly TRBD2 on 7 matching bases. The V gene's germline CDR1 is SEHNR and CDR2 FQNEAQ (reference sequence). The V end was cut by 2 bases, the J end by 5 bases, with 19 bases between. This CDR3 has 16 residues. The CDR3 loop reads CASSLRRGREYNEQYF. The CDR3 region has the DNA TGTGCCAGCAGCTTACGTCGGGGGCGGGAGTACAACGAGCAGTACTTC. The entire variable domain, with the rest obtained from reference TRBV7-9 and TRBJ2-7, is as follows: DTGVSQNPRHKITKRGQNVTFRCDPISEHNRLYWYRQTLGQGPEFLTYFQNEAQLEKSRLLSDRFSAERPKGSFSTLEIQRTEQGDSAMYLCASSLRRGREYNEQYFGPGTRLTVT.

The chain links TRBV19 to TRBJ1-1; unclear D gene. Per germline, CDR1 LNHDA and CDR2 SQIVND (reference sequence). The ends were cut back, 2 bases at V and 7 bases at J, with 11 bases in the middle. CDR3 length equals 13 residues. CDR3 coding DNA: TGTGCCAGTAGTATACTACGAAGCGGTGAAGCTTTCTTT. Protein product: CASSILRSGEAFF. The full variable domain, in which reference TRBV19 and TRBJ1-1 provide the parts outside the CDR3, is DGGITQSPKYLFRKEGQNVTLSCEQNLNHDAMYWYRQDPGQGLRLIYYSQIVNDFQKGDIAEGYSVSREKKESFPLTVTSAQKNPTAFYLCASSILRSGEAFFGQGTRLTVV.

This clonotype was picked up a small number of times. The V gene is TRBV15, the J gene TRBJ2-6; 7 bases line up with TRBD1. V was clipped by 1 base and J by 3 bases; unmatched bases: 0. Looked up from germline, CDR1 is LNHNV and CDR2 is YYDKDF (reference sequence). The CDR3 extends over 15 amino acids. The CDR3 sequence: CATSRGQGGANVLTF. CDR3 nucleotide sequence: TGTGCCACCAGCAGAGGACAGGGTGGGGCCAACGTCCTGACTTTC.

This clonotype has at least ten counts. The rearrangement joins TRBV6-5 to TRBJ2-3; 13 bases are shared with TRBD2. Trimming took 4 bases from V and 6 from J; bases not matched to a gene: 10. The CDR3 covers 17 residues. Per germline, CDR1 MNHEY and CDR2 SVGAGI. The CDR3 protein is CASSSSLAGGPSDTQYF. The CDR3, as DNA: TGTGCCAGCAGTTCATCACTAGCGGGAGGGCCCTCCGATACGCAGTATTTT.

Details on this clonotype: It may be a read error: a sequence one base away is much more abundant. The J gene is TRBJ1-5, the V gene TRBV12-3 or TRBV12-4; D is perhaps TRBD1 (5 bases). This CDR3 is 15 amino acids long. This CDR3 reads CASSLGQYSNEPQHF. CDR3 DNA: TGTGCCAGCAGTTTGGGGCAGTATAGCAATGAGCCCCAGCATTTT.

This clonotype occurred many times. The chain links TRBV9 to TRBJ2-4; D call uncertain. Per the germline V gene, CDR1 is SGDLS and CDR2 is YYNGEE. Trimming shortened V by 0 bases and J by 1 base, and 5 bases separated the two germline ends. This CDR3 has 14 amino acids. Written as DNA, the CDR3 is TGTGCCAGCAGCGTAGGCGCTGCCAAAAACATTCAGTACTTC. This translates into CASSVGAAKNIQYF.

J is TRBJ2-7 and V is TRBV25-1; 9 positions agree with TRBD1. The CDR3 is 17 amino acids. The germline gives CDR1 MGHDK, CDR2 SYGVNS. The trim removed 3 bases at V and 4 bases at J, leaving 13 bases unmatched. CDR3 DNA sequence: TGTGCCAGCAGTGATCCAAGTGCGGGACAGGGTTTGTACGAGCAGTACTTC. It specifies CASSDPSAGQGLYEQYF.

The table lists this clonotype with many counts. The chain couples TRBV16 to TRBJ1-5; D uncertain. V gave up 0 bases and J gave up 7 bases, with 7 bases separating them. Germline V gene lookup returns CDR1 KGHSY and CDR2 FQNENV. This CDR3 is 13 amino acids long. The chain's CDR3 is CASSQSWAQPQHF. In nucleotides, the CDR3 is TGTGCCAGCAGCCAATCATGGGCCCAGCCCCAGCATTTT.

This clonotype was counted at least ten times. The rearrangement joins TRBV7-9 to TRBJ2-6; 9 bases are a match to TRBD1. The CDR3 has 17 residues. CDR1 and CDR2 (germline): SEHNR, FQNEAQ (reference sequence). Unmatched junction bases numbered 7, after V lost 5 bases and J lost 2 bases. CDR3: CASSRPGQGAGANVLTF. DNA for the CDR3: TGTGCCAGCAGCAGGCCGGGACAGGGTGCTGGGGCCAACGTCCTGACTTTC. Using reference TRBV7-9 and TRBJ2-6 for the parts outside the CDR3, the full variable domain is DTGVSQNPRHKITKRGQNVTFRCDPISEHNRLYWYRQTLGQGPEFLTYFQNEAQLEKSRLLSDRFSAERPKGSFSTLEIQRTEQGDSAMYLCASSRPGQGAGANVLTFGAGSRLTVL.

The V gene is TRBV4-1, the J gene TRBJ2-2, with D possibly called TRBD1 or TRBD2 (6 bases each). Trimming took off 0 bases at V and 4 bases at J, with 12 bases between the two ends. CDR3 length equals 16 residues. CDR1 and CDR2 (germline): MGHRA, YSYEKL. The DNA for the CDR3 is TGCGCCAGCAGCCAAGATTGGGGGGCCGGCACCGGGGAGCTGTTTTTT. Protein product: CASSQDWGAGTGELFF.

This clonotype was seen at least ten times. The gene calls are TRBV12-3 or TRBV12-4 and TRBJ2-4, with unresolved D. The CDR3 is made up of 13 amino acids. V gave up 6 bases and J gave up 8 bases, with 14 bases separating them. CDR3 DNA: TGTGCCAGCAGCGAACGCTTGTGGTACATTCAGTACTTC. It translates to CASSERLWYIQYF.

This clonotype was observed at least ten times. V and J are TRBV12-3 or TRBV12-4 and TRBJ1-1; no firm D call. The CDR3 sequence is 12 residues long. V lost 5 bases, J lost 4 bases, and 8 bases lay in between. The CDR3 sequence is CASSTLRTEAFF. The DNA for the CDR3 is TGTGCCAGCAGTACACTGCGCACTGAAGCTTTCTTT.

This clonotype was counted ten times or more. This chain uses TRBV15 with TRBJ2-7; 10 bases agree with TRBD1. The CDR3 runs 17 residues. Trimming took 1 base from V and 2 from J; bases not matched to a gene: 8. The germline CDR1 and CDR2 sequences are LNHNV and YYDKDF (reference sequence). The CDR3 loop reads CATSRVMDRGVPYEQYF. The CDR3 DNA reads TGTGCCACCAGCAGAGTCATGGACAGGGGGGTACCCTACGAGCAGTACTTC.

This clonotype has at least ten counts. The chain uses TRBV6-1 and TRBJ1-2; 7 positions match TRBD1. The V gene end was trimmed by 6 bases and the J gene end by 3 bases; junction bases not matched to a gene: 13. The CDR3 spans 16 residues. Looked up from germline, CDR1 is MNHNS and CDR2 is SASEGT. This CDR3 is CASRLHMGGQYYGYTF. The CDR3 nucleotides read TGTGCCAGCAGGCTCCATATGGGGGGACAGTACTATGGCTACACCTTC.

The V and J genes are TRBV20-1 and TRBJ2-1; D not resolved. CDR1 and CDR2 from the germline V gene are DFQATT and SNEGSKA (reference sequence). V shed 1 base and J shed 9 bases, with 19 bases lying between them. The CDR3 is made up of 15 amino acids. The CDR3 loop reads CSARVGSMSLGEQFF. CDR3 nucleotides: TGCAGTGCTAGAGTGGGTAGCATGAGCTTAGGTGAGCAGTTCTTC.

This clonotype was seen a handful of times. The J gene is TRBJ1-1, the V gene TRBV20-1, with unresolved D. Germline CDR1 and CDR2: DFQATT and SNEGSKA (reference sequence). Trimming left V 0 bases short and J 6 bases short, with 14 bases between. This CDR3 is 14 amino acids long. DNA for the CDR3: TGCAGTGCTAGAGATCGAGAAGGGAGGGCTGAAGCTTTCTTT. Residues: CSARDREGRAEAFF.

This clonotype was counted at least ten times. The chain has TRBV5-1 and TRBJ2-7; 8 nucleotides line up with TRBD2. The CDR3 runs to 15 residues. Trimming removed 2 bases from V and 3 bases from J; junction bases left unmatched: 7. Germline V gene sequence: CDR1 SGHRS, CDR2 YFSETQ. CDR3 loop: CASSFPGGPDYEQYF. CDR3 nucleotides: TGCGCCAGCAGCTTCCCGGGAGGGCCCGACTACGAGCAGTACTTC.

About this clonotype itself: A read error may produce the germline difference seen at one junction end. This sequence joins TRBV6-6 and TRBJ2-7, with D uncertain. The CDR3 consists of 12 residues. The germline gives CDR1 MNHNY, CDR2 SVGAGI (reference sequence). CDR3 loop: CASNRNGYEQYF. Here the CDR3 DNA reads TGTGCTAGCAATCGAAATGGGTACGAGCAGTACTTC.

This clonotype was recorded at least ten times. The chain recombines TRBV29-1 with TRBJ2-1, with 10 bases matching TRBD1. Germline V gene data show CDR1 as SQVTM and CDR2 as ANQGSEA. After removal of 0 bases from V and 14 bases from J, the junction contained 1 base not matched to a gene. This CDR3 region has 11 residues. Here the CDR3 reads CSVEDGTGEFF. In nucleotides, the CDR3 is TGCAGCGTTGAAGATGGGACAGGGGAGTTCTTC.

In this sample, this clonotype turned up many times. V gene TRBV4-3 combines with J gene TRBJ2-2, with 13 bases fitting TRBD2. This CDR3 comprises 18 residues. Looked up from germline, CDR1 is LGHNA and CDR2 is YSLEER. The V segment lost 1 base and the J segment 6 bases; nucleotides outside the gene matches: 8. This CDR3 reads CASSQGTSGSVGAGELFF. The DNA of the CDR3 is TGCGCCAGCAGCCAAGGGACTAGCGGGAGTGTCGGGGCCGGGGAGCTGTTTTTT.

This clonotype came up many times. In DNA form, the CDR3 reads TGTGCCAGCAGCACGGGGACAGCCGTTAATGAAAAACTGTTTTTT. It specifies CASSTGTAVNEKLFF. The V call is TRBV9, the J call TRBJ1-4; 7 bases map to TRBD1. In germline, CDR1 is SGDLS, CDR2 YYNGEE. The CDR3 loop spans 15 amino acids. V gave up 4 bases and J gave up 4 bases; unmatched junction bases: 7.

The chain recombines TRBV7-9 with TRBJ2-6; D gene unclear. Trimming pared 1 base from V and 4 bases from J, leaving 11 bases between. Germline V gives CDR1 SEHNR, CDR2 FQNEAQ (reference sequence). The CDR3 spans 16 residues. The CDR3 spells CASSLVLVVGANVLTF. For the CDR3, the DNA is TGTGCCAGCAGCTTAGTGTTGGTCGTCGGGGCCAACGTCCTGACTTTC. The variable domain in full, completed from reference TRBV7-9 and TRBJ2-6, reads DTGVSQNPRHKITKRGQNVTFRCDPISEHNRLYWYRQTLGQGPEFLTYFQNEAQLEKSRLLSDRFSAERPKGSFSTLEIQRTEQGDSAMYLCASSLVLVVGANVLTFGAGSRLTVL.

This chain links TRBV30 with TRBJ2-1, with 8 nucleotides matching TRBD2. The J segment lost 4 bases and the V segment lost 7 bases, leaving 9 bases of the junction unmatched. This CDR3 is built from 14 residues. CDR1 is GTSNPN, CDR2 SVGIG, per germline (reference sequence). The DNA for the CDR3 is TGTGCCTTGGACTTCGGGAGGGGTTACAATGAGCAGTTCTTC. Amino acid sequence: CALDFGRGYNEQFF.

V usage is TRBV11-1 and J usage is TRBJ2-1; TRBD1 aligns across 7 bases. Trimming took 5 bases from V and 4 from J; bases not matched to a gene: 23. The CDR3 has 20 amino acids. Germline V gives CDR1 SGHAT, CDR2 FQDESV (reference sequence). CDR3 nucleotide sequence: TGTGCCAGCAGCCCCCTAGGTTGGGGCGAAAGAACAGGGGCTTACAATGAGCAGTTCTTC. This encodes CASSPLGWGERTGAYNEQFF.

This clonotype was recorded at least ten times. The CDR3 sequence is CASRSEMNTEAFF. The CDR3 DNA sequence: TGTGCCAGTAGGTCCGAGATGAACACTGAAGCTTTCTTT. The V gene is TRBV7-2, the J gene TRBJ1-1; the D is unclear. Per the germline V gene, CDR1 is SGHTA and CDR2 is FQGNSA. V lost 9 bases to trimming and J lost 0 bases, with 11 bases between them. The CDR3 is 13 amino acids.